Presented here are 8 T cell receptor beta chains from one specimen sequenced in a study of T cells expressing NK-cell markers. Reprocessing the 5' RACE reads, TCRdb reports a single entry for every CDR3 protein and omits DNA. The sample holds 400,000 to 550,000 distinct CDR3 sequences. The sequenced sample was blood T cells: a sorted CD56 or NKG2C T cell subset, CD4+ or CD8+ T cells, or bulk PBMC T cells (not recorded which). All receptors come from a woman aged 18 to 75 in good health.

The chain's CDR3 is CATSRASGEAYNEQFF. The chain joins TRBV15 to TRBJ2-1; the D call from TCRdb, TRBD1, cannot be confirmed without DNA. CDR3 length: 16 residues. In germline, CDR1 is LNHNV, CDR2 YYDKDF (reference sequence).

The rearrangement uses TRBV20-1 and TRBJ1-4; TCRdb proposes TRBD1, but this gene call is untestable without DNA. The germline V gene has CDR1 DFQATT and CDR2 SNEGSKA (reference sequence). This CDR3 has 15 amino acids. The CDR3: CSARDMTGTNEKLFF.

The chain couples TRBV10-3 to TRBJ2-1. The CDR3 length is 15 residues. CDR1 and CDR2 (germline): ENHRY, SYGVKD. The CDR3 spells CAISESVILSNEQFF.

This chain joins TRBV12-3 or TRBV12-4 and TRBJ1-1. The CDR3 has 11 amino acids. The chain's CDR3 is CASSKVTEAFF.

The V call is TRBV12-3 or TRBV12-4, the J call TRBJ2-1. The CDR3 is 13 amino acids. This chain's CDR3 is CASSLNERDEQFF.

The chain is built from TRBV11-3 and TRBJ2-1. The CDR3 is made up of 14 amino acids. Germline V lookup: CDR1 SGHNT, CDR2 YENEEA. CDR3 amino acids: CASSLTPSYSEQFF.

V usage is TRBV29-1 and J usage is TRBJ2-7. Germline V CDR1 and CDR2: SQVTM, ANQGSEA. There are 14 residues in the CDR3. CDR3 in amino acids: CSVAPTGAYYEQYF.

The V and J genes are TRBV4-3 and TRBJ2-4; TCRdb lists TRBD1, though no DNA is available to test this call. The germline CDR1 and CDR2 sequences are LGHNA and YSLEER. CDR3 length: 16 residues. CDR3 residues: CASSQRTGGVQNIQYF.